This T cell receptor beta chain stems from a study of CD8 T cells in Susac syndrome. CDR1 and CDR2 (germline): MDHEN, SYDVKM. The V end was cut by 5 bases, the J end by 8 bases, with 15 bases between. The CDR3 runs to 14 residues. RNA in amounts of about 0.45 to 1 ug was reverse transcribed with random hexamers. TCRdb reprocessed the immunoSEQ multiplex PCR reads via MiXCR and lists one record per CDR3 protein. The sample has 150,000 to 200,000 distinct CDR3 sequences, approximately 94% seen once. This receptor was obtained from a human donor with multiple sclerosis. Sequenced material: CD4+ T cells from PBMCs. The V gene is TRBV28, the J gene TRBJ2-2; weak D call: TRBD2 (6 bases). CDR3 protein: CASSPGLANGELFF. The CDR3 DNA is TGTGCCAGCAGTCCGGGACTGGCAAATGGGGAGCTGTTTTTT.